The 11 T cell receptor beta chains listed next were all sequenced from one sample in a study of blood T cells in healthy people across ages. A J-beta primer mix and a sample-barcoded 5' primer were used in a second PCR of about 7 to 12 cycles. TCRdb fed the 5' RACE reads into MiXCR, producing one record per CDR3 protein. This repertoire shows hundreds of thousands of distinct CDR3 sequences, roughly 50% found once; its top ten account for about 42%. Sequencing was carried out using blood. The receptors come from an elderly man in good health.

The table lists this clonotype with a few counts. V usage is TRBV19 and J usage is TRBJ2-4; the D call may be TRBD1 or TRBD2 (6 bases each). This CDR3 is 12 amino acids long. Trimming left V 8 bases short and J 13 bases short, with 18 bases between. CDR1 LNHDA and CDR2 SQIVND come from the germline V gene (reference sequence). The DNA of the CDR3 is TGTGCCAGTCGAGGGGGGACGTCGGAGCAGTACTTC. Translating it yields CASRGGTSEQYF.

This clonotype was picked up a small number of times. The rearrangement links TRBV12-3 or TRBV12-4 to TRBJ1-1; D gene unclear. The CDR3 is made up of 11 amino acids. With 6 bases removed from V and 6 bases from J, the gap between germline ends came to 8 bases. The CDR3 is CASSFGPEAFF. Written as DNA, the CDR3 is TGTGCCAGCAGCTTTGGACCTGAAGCTTTCTTT.

The V and J genes are TRBV27 and TRBJ1-2; a weak D match, TRBD1 (6 bases). V was shortened by 5 bases and J by 5 bases, with 21 bases between the two germline ends. The CDR3 is 16 amino acids. CDR1 and CDR2 from the germline V gene are MNHEY and SMNVEV (reference sequence). The DNA for the CDR3 is TGTGCCAGCAGTCCGATCCCACAGGGTTTTCCTTATGGCTACACCTTC. As protein: CASSPIPQGFPYGYTF.

Only a few counts were recorded for this clonotype. The chain carries TRBV29-1 and TRBJ2-7; possibly TRBD2 for D (5 bases). The CDR3 is 11 residues long. Germline V CDR1 and CDR2: SQVTM, ANQGSEA. The V and J ends lost 7 bases and 5 bases respectively, with 12 bases between them. CDR3 residues: CSGRLAHEQYF. DNA for the CDR3: TGCAGCGGGAGGCTCGCCCACGAGCAGTACTTC.

This clonotype was picked up a small number of times. V usage is TRBV29-1 and J usage is TRBJ2-7; D may be TRBD2 (5 bases). The J call may be wrong; the DNA end is better matched by TRBJ2-5. The CDR3 spans 12 residues. Germline V gene lookup returns CDR1 SQVTM and CDR2 ANQGSEA. In DNA, the CDR3 is TGCAGCGTTGTAGGAGGCCCAGAGACCCAGTACTTC. Translated, it gives CSVVGGPETQYF.

The V call is TRBV20-1, the J call TRBJ2-1; 9 nucleotides align to TRBD2. The germline V gene encodes CDR1 DFQATT and CDR2 SNEGSKA (reference sequence). The V gene end was trimmed by 7 bases and the J gene end by 9 bases; junction bases not matched to a gene: 10. The CDR3 has 13 residues. The CDR3 region has the DNA TGCAGTGTCGGAATAGCGGGAGACGGTGAGCAGTTCTTC. Protein product: CSVGIAGDGEQFF.

This clonotype came up once. The rearrangement links TRBV6-2 or TRBV6-3 to TRBJ2-1, with 10 positions matching TRBD2. This CDR3 has 15 amino acids. V lost 2 bases to trimming and J lost 13 bases; unmatched junction nucleotides: 11. Looked up from germline, CDR1 is MNHEY and CDR2 is SVGEGT. CDR3 sequence: CASSYRTSGRETQFF. The CDR3 DNA reads as TGTGCCAGCAGTTACAGGACTAGCGGACGGGAGACCCAGTTCTTC.

The CDR3 coding sequence is TGTGCCAGCAGCTTAGCGAACCCAGTGAGCACAGATACGCAGTATTTT. This encodes CASSLANPVSTDTQYF. V is TRBV7-8 and J is TRBJ2-3; D is uncertain. The germline V gene has CDR1 SGHVS and CDR2 FQNEAQ. The CDR3 consists of 16 residues. Trimming cost V 0 bases and J 0 bases, with 10 bases left between them.

This clonotype was observed a handful of times. This sequence may be a read error, since a much larger clone differs from it by one base. The chain employs TRBV7-2 and TRBJ2-7, with D unclear. Trimming took 4 bases from V and 3 from J, leaving 7 bases between them. CDR1 is SGHTA, CDR2 FQGNSA, per germline. The CDR3 loop spans 12 amino acids. The CDR3 bases are TGTGCCAGCAGCTCGTACAGCTACGAGCAGTACTTC. It specifies CASSSYSYEQYF.

This chain joins TRBV5-1 and TRBJ2-7; D is possibly TRBD2 (5 bases). The CDR3 sequence is 13 residues long. Trimming removed 3 bases at V and 2 bases at J, with 9 bases between. CDR1 is SGHRS, CDR2 YFSETQ, per germline. The CDR3 DNA reads as TGCGCCAGCAGCTCCGGGATGACCTACGAGCAGTACTTC. It codes for CASSSGMTYEQYF.

The chain combines TRBV27 with TRBJ1-1; D is unclear. The CDR3 loop spans 13 amino acids. CDR1 MNHEY and CDR2 SMNVEV come from the germline V gene (reference sequence). Trimming left V 1 base short and J 3 bases short, with 6 bases between. Written as DNA, the CDR3 is TGTGCCAGCAGTTTATTAGCGGACACTGAAGCTTTCTTT. It translates to CASSLLADTEAFF.